The 29 T cell receptor beta chains below were found in one sample sequenced in a study of blood T cell repertoires in COVID-19. Clones were read by immunoSEQ multiplex PCR, and TCRdb kept only the in-frame ones, dropping some. Here the sample spans more than 250,000 clones, more than 75% being singletons. The source material was peripheral blood. The source of these receptors is a woman under 40 who had recovered from COVID-19.

V gene TRBV2 combines with J gene TRBJ1-5, with 10 bases that match TRBD1. This CDR3 is 13 amino acids long. The V segment lost 8 bases and the J segment 9 bases; nucleotides outside the gene matches: 7. Germline CDR1 reads SNHLY; CDR2 reads FYNNEI. The CDR3 bases are TGTGCCAGCCGTGGGACAGGGGAACGGCCCCAGCATTTT. Translated: CASRGTGERPQHF.

The rearrangement uses TRBV15 and TRBJ2-3; D unresolved. The germline CDR1 and CDR2 sequences are LNHNV and YYDKDF (reference sequence). The CDR3 consists of 15 residues. Trimming left V 1 base short and J 0 bases short, with 8 bases between. The CDR3 DNA reads TGTGCCACCAGCAGAGCTCTAGGAAGCACAGATACGCAGTATTTT. Translating it yields CATSRALGSTDTQYF. Full variable domain (missing parts from reference TRBV15 and TRBJ2-3): DAMVIQNPRYQVTQFGKPVTLSCSQTLNHNVMYWYQQKSSQAPKLLFHYYDKDFNNEADTPDNFQSRRPNTSFCFLDIRSPGLGDTAMYLCATSRALGSTDTQYFGPGTRLTVL.

This clone has only a few counts. V usage is TRBV28 and J usage is TRBJ2-7; 10 bases fit TRBD2. With 4 bases clipped from V and 12 bases from J, the junction kept 6 bases outside the gene matches. The CDR3 is made up of 12 amino acids. Looked up from germline, CDR1 is MDHEN and CDR2 is SYDVKM. The CDR3 DNA is TGTGCCAGCAGTTCATCTAGCGGGAGACTGTACTTC. It yields the protein CASSSSSGRLYF.

The chain employs TRBV5-1 and TRBJ1-2; maybe TRBD1 (6 bases). This CDR3 is built from 13 residues. Germline CDR1 is SGHRS and CDR2 is YFSETQ. Deletions cut 0 bases from V and 12 bases from J, with 15 bases between. The CDR3 protein is CASSLDPSGVDTF. As DNA, the CDR3 is TGCGCCAGCAGCTTGGATCCTTCAGGGGTGGACACCTTC. Full variable domain (rest looked up from reference TRBV5-1 and TRBJ1-2): KAGVTQTPRYLIKTRGQQVTLSCSPISGHRSVSWYQQTPGQGLQFLFEYFSETQRNKGNFPGRFSGRQFSNSRSEMNVSTLELGDSALYLCASSLDPSGVDTFGSGTRLTVV.

The V gene is TRBV4-1, the J gene TRBJ1-1, with a possible D match to TRBD1 (5 bases). V shed 7 bases and J shed 0 bases, with 15 bases lying between them. This CDR3 has 15 amino acids. CDR1 and CDR2 (germline): MGHRA, YSYEKL. Here the CDR3 reads CASTPSQGLNTEAFF. The CDR3 DNA reads TGCGCCAGCACTCCATCCCAGGGTTTGAACACTGAAGCTTTCTTT.

The chain uses TRBV5-4 and TRBJ2-1; TRBD2 matches at 12 bases. The CDR3 contains 18 residues. CDR1 is SGHNT, CDR2 YYREEE, per germline (reference sequence). V lost 4 bases, J lost 8 bases, and 16 bases stayed unmatched. CDR3 amino acids: CASSTRGLAGVTWDEQFF. As DNA, the CDR3 is TGTGCCAGCAGCACCAGGGGACTAGCGGGTGTTACATGGGATGAGCAGTTCTTC.

Of note for this clone: The same CDR3 arises from other DNA sequences in this sample as well. The V and J genes are TRBV19 and TRBJ1-2; D unresolved. The CDR3 sequence is 13 residues long. From germline, CDR1 is LNHDA and CDR2 SQIVND (reference sequence). Trimming cost V 5 bases and J 4 bases, with 11 bases left between them. The CDR3 region is CASSPGAGYGYTF. In DNA, the CDR3 is TGTGCCAGTAGTCCTGGAGCGGGCTATGGCTACACCTTC.

This CDR3 is CAWSVPEENTEAFF. The CDR3 region has the DNA TGTGCCTGGAGTGTACCCGAGGAGAACACTGAAGCTTTCTTT. The chain is built from TRBV30 and TRBJ1-1; no definite D call. CDR1 GTSNPN and CDR2 SVGIG come from the germline V gene (reference sequence). The CDR3 is 14 amino acids. With 0 bases removed from V and 1 base from J, the gap between germline ends came to 9 bases.

The gene calls are TRBV18 and TRBJ1-4, with unresolved D. V was trimmed by 6 bases and J by 3 bases, leaving 14 bases between them. Germline CDR1 is KGHSH and CDR2 is LQKENI. This CDR3 has 15 residues. The CDR3 nucleotides are TGTGCCAGCTCCTCCACTCCTGATTCTAATGAAAAACTGTTTTTT. This translates into CASSSTPDSNEKLFF.

This clone was seen at least ten times. The V call is TRBV6-6, the J call TRBJ2-7, with 7 bases that match TRBD1. Germline CDR1 MNHNY, CDR2 SVGAGI (reference sequence). The CDR3 has 14 amino acids. Trimming at V came to 6 bases and at J to 4 bases, leaving 9 bases not matched to a gene. In DNA form, the CDR3 reads TGTGCCAGCAGGTCCAGGGGGACGGCTTACGAGCAGTACTTC. Translation: CASRSRGTAYEQYF.

The chain is built from TRBV6-5 and TRBJ1-5, with 9 bases lining up with TRBD1. The CDR3 is 15 amino acids. The J segment lost 4 bases and the V segment lost 9 bases, leaving 10 bases of the junction unmatched. Germline V gene lookup returns CDR1 MNHEY and CDR2 SVGAGI. The CDR3 sequence is CASGRSDRGNQPQHF. The DNA for the CDR3 is TGTGCCAGTGGGAGGTCCGACAGGGGGAATCAGCCCCAGCATTTT.

This clone was detected only a few times. This chain links TRBV29-1 with TRBJ1-3; D gene unclear. The CDR3 sequence is 15 residues long. Trimming removed 0 bases from V and 3 bases from J, with 12 bases in between. Germline CDR1 and CDR2: SQVTM and ANQGSEA. The CDR3 sequence is CSVEDHTEGGNTIYF. CDR3 DNA sequence: TGCAGCGTTGAAGATCACACAGAAGGTGGAAACACCATATATTTT.

On this clone itself: This may stem from a read error, because a much larger clone lies one nucleotide away. The chain combines TRBV12-3 or TRBV12-4 with TRBJ1-2; D remains unclear. This CDR3 is built from 13 residues. V was shortened by 4 bases and J by 0 bases, with 6 bases between the two germline ends. DNA of the CDR3: TGTGCCAGCAGTTACGGAGCTAACTATGGCTACACCTTC. Protein product: CASSYGANYGYTF.

The rearrangement uses TRBV27 and TRBJ1-4; the D gene is possibly TRBD1 (5 bases). Trimming took off 8 bases at V and 8 bases at J, with 24 bases between the two ends. The CDR3 is 16 amino acids. CDR1 and CDR2 (germline): MNHEY, SMNVEV (reference sequence). The CDR3 bases are TGTGCCAGCCAACACGGCGGGGCCGCGGATTACGAAAAACTGTTTTTT. This gives the protein CASQHGGAADYEKLFF.

This chain uses TRBV5-1 with TRBJ2-2, with TRBD2 as a possible D gene (7 bases). CDR1 and CDR2 (germline): SGHRS, YFSETQ. CDR3 length: 13 residues. V lost 4 bases and J lost 7, with 11 bases in between. DNA for the CDR3: TGCGCCAGCAGCCGGGGGGCAAACGGGGAGCTGTTTTTT. This translates into CASSRGANGELFF.

The chain recombines TRBV28 with TRBJ2-1, with 12 bases matching TRBD2. The CDR3 sequence is 15 residues long. V trimming: 2 bases; J trimming: 8 bases; junction bases outside the gene matches: 4. Germline V gene sequence: CDR1 MDHEN, CDR2 SYDVKM. DNA of the CDR3: TGTGCCAGCAGTTTAAGGACTAGCGGGAAGGATGAGCAGTTCTTC. This codes for CASSLRTSGKDEQFF.

This clone appeared a few times. The V gene is TRBV2, the J gene TRBJ1-2, with 8 bases fitting TRBD1. Germline V gene lookup returns CDR1 SNHLY and CDR2 FYNNEI. The CDR3 is 13 amino acids. V lost 6 bases and J lost 8; bases outside the gene matches: 8. CDR3 residues: CASRGQGEGGYTF. Here the CDR3 DNA reads TGTGCCAGCAGAGGACAGGGTGAGGGCGGCTACACCTTC.

This clone was counted a single time. The chain joins TRBV27 to TRBJ2-7, with TRBD1 matching 10 bases. V was clipped by 6 bases and J by 3 bases; unmatched bases: 11. This CDR3 contains 16 residues. Germline V gene data show CDR1 as MNHEY and CDR2 as SMNVEV (reference sequence). DNA of the CDR3: TGTGCCAGCAGCCCGAACGGCAGGACAGGGGGCTACGAGCAGTACTTC. This translates into CASSPNGRTGGYEQYF.

J is TRBJ2-1 and V is TRBV29-1; 9 bases are shared with TRBD1. The V and J ends lost 6 bases and 6 bases, in that order; junction bases with no gene match: 6. The CDR3 covers 13 residues. The germline V gene has CDR1 SQVTM and CDR2 ANQGSEA. The CDR3 DNA follows: TGCAGCGTCACAGGGGGCGCAACCAATGAGCAGTTCTTC. The encoded protein is CSVTGGATNEQFF.

This clone was observed a few times. The chain links TRBV5-1 to TRBJ2-7; no definite D call. The germline CDR1 and CDR2 sequences are SGHRS and YFSETQ. The V end was cut by 5 bases, the J end by 0 bases, with 9 bases between. The CDR3 consists of 13 residues. DNA of the CDR3: TGCGCCAGCAGGTCCAGATACTCCTACGAGCAGTACTTC. Amino acids: CASRSRYSYEQYF.

The chain links TRBV12-3 or TRBV12-4 to TRBJ2-1, with D possibly matching TRBD2 (6 bases). The CDR3 covers 13 residues. V dropped 6 bases and J dropped 7 bases, with 13 bases sitting between them. CDR3 coding DNA: TGTGCCAGCAGGGAGGGCAGGGAAAATGAGCAGTTCTTC. Translated: CASREGRENEQFF.

V is TRBV6-5 and J is TRBJ1-4; possible D gene TRBD1, 6 bases. V shed 8 bases and J shed 8 bases, with 18 bases lying between them. The CDR3 spans 14 residues. Germline CDR1 is MNHEY and CDR2 is SVGAGI. CDR3 sequence (DNA): TGTGCCAGCGGTAGGGGGGGCTGGAGCGAAAAACTGTTTTTT. It codes for CASGRGGWSEKLFF.

Details on this clone: In the same sample, other DNA sequences code for this CDR3. The V gene is TRBV5-6, the J gene TRBJ1-1; tentative D call: TRBD1 (5 bases). The V end lost 0 bases, the J end lost 6 bases, and 9 bases lay between the germline ends. The CDR3 has 13 residues. Germline CDR1 is SGHDT and CDR2 is YYEEEE. The chain's CDR3 is CASSLDWGAEAFF. CDR3 in DNA: TGTGCCAGCAGCTTGGATTGGGGCGCTGAAGCTTTCTTT.

The gene calls are TRBV11-2 and TRBJ2-3; tentatively, D is TRBD2 (6 bases). The germline gives CDR1 SGHAT, CDR2 FQNNGV. The CDR3 runs to 14 residues. Between the trimmed V and J ends, which lost 2 bases and 1 base, there was a span of 7 bases. This CDR3 reads CASSLRLGTDTQYF. DNA of the CDR3: TGTGCCAGCAGCTTAAGACTAGGCACAGATACGCAGTATTTT.

This clone has only a few counts. The V and J genes are TRBV28 and TRBJ1-4; maybe TRBD1 (6 bases). The CDR3 consists of 14 residues. From germline, CDR1 is MDHEN and CDR2 SYDVKM. V was pared by 5 bases and J by 8 bases, with 15 bases between. CDR3 in amino acids: CASSLWTVGEKLFF. The CDR3 coding sequence is TGTGCCAGCAGTCTGTGGACAGTCGGGGAAAAACTGTTTTTT.

The gene calls are TRBV20-1 and TRBJ2-1; 8 nucleotides line up with TRBD1. Per the germline V gene, CDR1 is DFQATT and CDR2 is SNEGSKA (reference sequence). The CDR3 is 13 residues long. Germline trimming cut 3 bases from V and 10 bases from J; bases unmatched to any gene: 8. CDR3 in amino acids: CSASPQGAGEQFF. CDR3 bases: TGCAGTGCTAGTCCCCAGGGGGCGGGGGAGCAGTTCTTC.

The chain joins TRBV6-5 to TRBJ2-4; 8 bases fit TRBD1. The junction had 6 bases not matched to a gene; V was cut back by 3 bases and J by 5 bases. The V gene's germline CDR1 is MNHEY and CDR2 SVGAGI. The CDR3 totals 15 residues. The CDR3 loop is CASSYDRGSQNIQYF. The CDR3 DNA is TGTGCCAGCAGTTATGACAGGGGCTCCCAAAACATTCAGTACTTC.

This rearrangement joins TRBV5-4 to TRBJ1-4; 12 bases line up with TRBD1. Per germline, CDR1 SGHNT and CDR2 YYREEE (reference sequence). The CDR3 length is 15 residues. The J segment lost 6 bases and the V segment lost 2 bases, leaving 2 bases of the junction unmatched. The CDR3 loop is CASSFGTGGDEKLFF. The CDR3 region has the DNA TGTGCCAGCAGCTTCGGGACAGGGGGCGATGAAAAACTGTTTTTT. The full variable domain, completed using reference TRBV5-4 and TRBJ1-4, is ETGVTQSPTHLIKTRGQQVTLRCSSQSGHNTVSWYQQALGQGPQFIFQYYREEENGRGNFPPRFSGLQFPNYSSELNVNALELDDSALYLCASSFGTGGDEKLFFGSGTQLSVL.

The chain combines TRBV19 with TRBJ1-5; tentatively, D is TRBD1 (5 bases). The V end lost 8 bases, the J end lost 4 bases, and 9 bases lay between the germline ends. Germline V gene data show CDR1 as LNHDA and CDR2 as SQIVND (reference sequence). The CDR3 sequence is 12 residues long. The CDR3 bases are TGTGCCAGTTCAGACAGAAATCAGCCCCAGCATTTT. This gives the protein CASSDRNQPQHF.